Presented here are 16 T cell receptor beta chains from one specimen sequenced in a study of cytomegalovirus exposure and HLA in healthy donors. The study ran its PCR with 60 Vbeta and 13 Jbeta primers. The table came from immunoSEQ multiplex PCR; TCRdb's copy has only in-frame clones and leaves some out. The table records around 180,000 clones, 80% of them present only once. The specimen sequenced was PBMCs. These receptors were obtained from a woman aged 40 to 55 in good health and CMV-seronegative.

The rearrangement uses TRBV4-3 and TRBJ1-1; no clear D. The V end lost 1 base, the J end lost 3 bases, and 21 bases lay between the germline ends. The CDR3 sequence is 18 residues long. CDR1 is LGHNA, CDR2 YSLEER, per germline. The CDR3: CASSQVRPARGSDTEAFF. The CDR3 nucleotides read TGCGCCAGCAGCCAAGTAAGGCCAGCGAGAGGTTCGGACACTGAAGCTTTCTTT.

The CDR3 here is CARSSGQGVQPQHF. CDR3 DNA: TGTGCCAGAAGCTCCGGACAGGGGGTTCAGCCCCAGCATTTT. This rearrangement joins TRBV5-3 to TRBJ1-5, with 10 bases lining up with TRBD1. TRBV5-3 is filed as an ORF, its function uncertain. The V gene end was trimmed by 3 bases and the J gene end by 6 bases; junction bases not matched to a gene: 3. This CDR3 is 14 amino acids long.

Worth noting for this clone: This sample includes further DNA sequences coding for the same CDR3. The V and J genes are TRBV4-1 and TRBJ2-1, with 8 bases identical to TRBD2. J gave up 8 bases and V 4 bases, and 4 bases lay outside the gene matches. This CDR3 is built from 13 residues. CDR1 MGHRA and CDR2 YSYEKL come from the germline V gene. Here the CDR3 DNA reads TGCGCCAGCAGCCCCCCCGGGAGGGATGAGCAGTTCTTC. This gives the protein CASSPPGRDEQFF.

This clone has just one count. CDR3 coding DNA: TGTGCCAGCAGTTACTCGACAGGAAACGAGCAGTACGTC. This sequence encodes CASSYSTGNEQYV. The rearrangement joins TRBV6-6 to TRBJ2-7, with D possibly matching TRBD1 (6 bases). This CDR3 spans 13 amino acids. V dropped 0 bases and J dropped 5 bases, with 8 bases sitting between them. Germline loops: CDR1 MNHNY, CDR2 SVGAGI (reference sequence).

The V call is TRBV18, the J call TRBJ2-1, with 11 nucleotides matching TRBD2. With 0 bases clipped from V and 9 bases from J, the junction kept 10 bases outside the gene matches. Germline V gene sequence: CDR1 KGHSH, CDR2 LQKENI. The length of the CDR3 is 17 residues. This CDR3 reads CASSPPQGLAARGEQFF. CDR3 DNA sequence: TGTGCCAGCTCACCACCCCAGGGACTAGCGGCACGCGGTGAGCAGTTCTTC.

The V call is TRBV14, the J call TRBJ2-5; 9 bases line up with TRBD2. The CDR3 covers 13 residues. V dropped 0 bases and J dropped 10; count of bases not matched to a gene: 3. The germline V gene has CDR1 SGHDN and CDR2 FVKESK. Here the CDR3 reads CASSQDPSGNQYF. In DNA form, the CDR3 reads TGTGCCAGCAGCCAAGATCCTAGCGGGAACCAGTACTTC.

The chain uses TRBV7-8 and TRBJ2-5; 9 bases fit TRBD2. Unmatched junction bases numbered 11, after V lost 5 bases and J lost 1 base. In germline, CDR1 is SGHVS, CDR2 FQNEAQ. The CDR3 runs to 17 residues. The CDR3 reads CASSPTSQREVQETQYF. CDR3 bases: TGTGCCAGCAGCCCCACCAGTCAGCGGGAGGTCCAAGAGACCCAGTACTTC.

Only a few counts were recorded for this clone. The chain recombines TRBV6-5 with TRBJ2-3; the D gene is possibly TRBD2 (5 bases). This CDR3 spans 15 amino acids. Trimming took off 0 bases at V and 3 bases at J, with 10 bases between the two ends. CDR1 and CDR2 from the germline V gene are MNHEY and SVGAGI. In DNA, the CDR3 is TGTGCCAGCAGTTACTCGTCACGGGGAACAGATACGCAGTATTTT. This encodes CASSYSSRGTDTQYF.

The V and J genes are TRBV13 and TRBJ2-1; TRBD2 matches at 12 bases. The CDR3 runs to 21 residues. Germline V CDR1 and CDR2: PRHDT, FYEKMQ (reference sequence). V was pared by 2 bases and J by 1 base, with 15 bases of the junction left unmatched. The CDR3 coding sequence is TGTGCCAGCAGCTTACCCGACTACGGACTAGCGGGACTCCCTTCCTACAATGAGCAGTTCTTC. Translating gives CASSLPDYGLAGLPSYNEQFF.

This clone turned up a few times. The gene calls are TRBV6-5 and TRBJ2-7, with TRBD2 matching 9 bases. CDR1 and CDR2 from the germline V gene are MNHEY and SVGAGI. CDR3 length: 11 amino acids. As DNA, the CDR3 is TGTGCTAGCGGGAGTCCCTACGAGCAGTACTTC. Translating it yields CASGSPYEQYF.

The CDR3 sequence: CASSTQGVTDTQYF. CDR3 coding DNA: TGTGCCAGCAGCACACAGGGGGTCACAGATACGCAGTATTTT. The rearrangement links TRBV9 to TRBJ2-3; TRBD1 aligns across 8 bases. The trim removed 4 bases at V and 2 bases at J, leaving 3 bases unmatched. Germline V gene sequence: CDR1 SGDLS, CDR2 YYNGEE. CDR3 length: 14 amino acids.

The rearrangement uses TRBV5-6 and TRBJ2-7; no definite D call. Trimming took 4 bases from V and 6 from J, leaving 20 bases between them. Germline loops: CDR1 SGHDT, CDR2 YYEEEE. There are 15 residues in the CDR3. CDR3 sequence reads: CASSPPSGTYGEQYF. The DNA for the CDR3 is TGTGCCAGCAGCCCCCCTTCAGGAACCTATGGCGAGCAGTACTTC.

The V call is TRBV18, the J call TRBJ1-2; TRBD1 agrees at 8 bases. In germline, CDR1 is KGHSH, CDR2 LQKENI. J lost 2 bases, V lost 3 bases, and 5 bases had no gene match. This CDR3 has 15 residues. The CDR3: CASSPLGQDNYGYTF. DNA for the CDR3: TGTGCCAGCTCACCTTTGGGACAGGACAACTATGGCTACACCTTC.

This rearrangement joins TRBV2 to TRBJ1-5; 8 bases line up with TRBD1. Germline CDR1 SNHLY, CDR2 FYNNEI. V shed 3 bases and J 2 bases; nucleotides not matched to a gene: 3. The CDR3 totals 15 residues. CDR3 DNA: TGTGCCAGCAGTGATTTGGGACAGGGCAATCAGCCCCAGCATTTT. As protein: CASSDLGQGNQPQHF.

V and J are TRBV10-3 and TRBJ2-3; 8 bases match TRBD2. V lost 3 bases, J lost 2 bases, and 4 bases stayed unmatched. Germline CDR1 ENHRY, CDR2 SYGVKD. CDR3 length equals 15 residues. The CDR3 DNA reads TGTGCCATCAGTGACCTTAGCGGGACCACAGATACGCAGTATTTT. Residues: CAISDLSGTTDTQYF.

Of note for this clone: The CDR3 carries no conserved terminal phenylalanine or tryptophan, so it likely arises from a read error. The V gene is TRBV13, the J gene TRBJ1-1; no firm D call. The germline V and J ends were trimmed by 2 bases and 9 bases, with 13 bases remaining between them. The germline V gene encodes CDR1 PRHDT and CDR2 FYEKMQ (reference sequence). There are 13 residues in the CDR3. CDR3 residues: CASSLPGFPQAFL. DNA of the CDR3: TGTGCCAGCAGCTTACCGGGGTTCCCACAAGCTTTCCTT.